The 22 T cell receptor beta chains below come from one sample, sequenced in a study of blood T cell repertoires in COVID-19. The method was immunoSEQ multiplex PCR; TCRdb's version includes in-frame clones alone and lacks a portion of them. The sample yields 160,000 or so clones, about 85% seen once. The specimen was PBMCs or T cells enriched from blood (not recorded which). These receptors were obtained from a woman aged 40-49 years with acute COVID-19.

As regards this clone: Other DNA sequences of this sample code for an identical CDR3. The J gene is TRBJ1-2, the V gene TRBV3-1 (or the pseudogene TRBV3-2); 7 bases are a match to TRBD1. The germline CDR1 and CDR2 sequences are LGHDT and YNNKEL (reference sequence). The J segment lost 0 bases and the V segment lost 4 bases, leaving 2 bases of the junction unmatched. CDR3 length: 14 amino acids. CDR3 region: CASSPQGSNYGYTF. The DNA for the CDR3 is TGTGCCAGCAGCCCACAGGGGTCTAACTATGGCTACACCTTC.

The chain uses TRBV10-3 and TRBJ2-2; 10 nucleotides agree with TRBD2. The CDR3 consists of 18 residues. V was clipped by 10 bases and J by 0 bases; unmatched bases: 14. Germline V gene lookup returns CDR1 ENHRY and CDR2 SYGVKD. The CDR3 reads CATTTSTAGGPNTGELFF. The CDR3 region has the DNA TGTGCCACCACTACCTCTACAGCGGGAGGGCCGAACACCGGGGAGCTGTTTTTT.

This rearrangement joins TRBV2 to TRBJ2-4, with D maybe TRBD1 (5 bases). Germline V gene sequence: CDR1 SNHLY, CDR2 FYNNEI. Trimming shortened V by 4 bases and J by 0 bases, and 16 bases separated the two germline ends. This CDR3 has 17 amino acids. In nucleotides, the CDR3 is TGTGCCAGCAGTGCCTCCACCACAGGAGCAGCCAAAAACATTCAGTACTTC. As protein: CASSASTTGAAKNIQYF. The full variable domain, with the rest looked up from reference TRBV2 and TRBJ2-4, is EPEVTQTPSHQVTQMGQEVILRCVPISNHLYFYWYRQILGQKVEFLVSFYNNEISEKSEIFDDQFSVERPDGSNFTLKIRSTKLEDSAMYFCASSASTTGAAKNIQYFGAGTRLSVL.

The CDR3 here is CAWSYRAEKEKLFF. Written as DNA, the CDR3 is TGTGCCTGGAGTTACAGGGCCGAGAAAGAAAAACTGTTTTTT. This chain uses TRBV30 with TRBJ1-4, with a weak D call TRBD1 (6 bases). Germline CDR1 reads GTSNPN; CDR2 reads SVGIG (reference sequence). The V end was cut by 2 bases, the J end by 8 bases, with 15 bases between. The CDR3 sequence is 14 residues long.

The CDR3 nucleotides read TGCGCCAGCAGCCAAGGGATACTAGCGGGGGACTCCTACGAGCAGTACTTC. It specifies CASSQGILAGDSYEQYF. This chain uses TRBV4-1 with TRBJ2-7, with TRBD2 matching over 11 bases. Germline loops: CDR1 MGHRA, CDR2 YSYEKL. With 1 base clipped from V and 0 bases from J, the junction kept 5 bases outside the gene matches. This CDR3 contains 17 residues.

The chain joins TRBV9 to TRBJ2-3, with 12 bases lining up with TRBD2. The CDR3 is 16 amino acids. CDR1 is SGDLS, CDR2 YYNGEE, per germline. The junction had 4 bases not matched to a gene; V was cut back by 3 bases and J by 2 bases. Here the CDR3 DNA reads TGTGCCAGCAGCGAAGGACTAGCGGGGTACACAGATACGCAGTATTTT. Translated, it gives CASSEGLAGYTDTQYF. Based on the CDR3 plus reference TRBV9 and TRBJ2-3, the full variable domain is DSGVTQTPKHLITATGQRVTLRCSPRSGDLSVYWYQQSLDQGLQFLIQYYNGEERAKGNILERFSAQQFPDLHSELNLSSLELGDSALYFCASSEGLAGYTDTQYFGPGTRLTVL.

This rearrangement joins TRBV7-8 to TRBJ1-6; D possibly corresponds to TRBD1 (6 bases). V was pared by 3 bases and J by 7 bases, with 13 bases between. CDR1 is SGHVS and CDR2 is FQNEAQ in the germline V gene. This CDR3 comprises 15 residues. CDR3 loop: CASSLGGGQNSPLHF. The CDR3 nucleotides read TGTGCCAGCAGCTTGGGCGGGGGGCAGAATTCACCCCTCCACTTT.

This chain connects TRBV2 to TRBJ2-5, with TRBD2 identical over 11 bases. This CDR3 spans 14 amino acids. J lost 5 bases, V lost 5 bases, and 4 bases had no gene match. Germline V gene sequence: CDR1 SNHLY, CDR2 FYNNEI. CDR3 amino acids: CASSQTSGKETQYF. The CDR3 DNA reads TGTGCCAGCAGTCAGACTAGCGGGAAGGAGACCCAGTACTTC.

The chain couples TRBV11-2 to TRBJ1-2; weak D call: TRBD1 (6 bases). V was clipped by 2 bases and J by 7 bases, with 17 bases between them. There are 15 residues in the CDR3. Germline V gene lookup returns CDR1 SGHAT and CDR2 FQNNGV. The CDR3 DNA is TGTGCCAGCAGCTTAATCACAGGGCTCTCATCTGGCTACACCTTC. Amino acids: CASSLITGLSSGYTF.

The chain carries TRBV18 and TRBJ2-5; 13 bases match TRBD2. V dropped 3 bases and J dropped 3; count of bases not matched to a gene: 19. Germline assignment: CDR1 KGHSH and CDR2 LQKENI. This CDR3 region has 21 residues. The DNA of the CDR3 is TGTGCCAGCTCACCTTTCGCGACCGGGACTAGCGGGAAACCCGGCAAAGAGACCCAGTACTTC. Translation: CASSPFATGTSGKPGKETQYF.

V usage is TRBV11-2 and J usage is TRBJ1-4, with 9 bases matching TRBD1. CDR3 length: 15 residues. V was clipped by 5 bases and J by 7 bases; unmatched bases: 8. Germline assignment: CDR1 SGHAT and CDR2 FQNNGV. CDR3 in amino acids: CASSPYRGRGEKLFF. CDR3 coding DNA: TGTGCCAGCAGCCCCTACAGGGGGCGCGGTGAAAAACTGTTTTTT.

This sequence joins TRBV25-1 and TRBJ1-6; D gene unclear. Trimming left V 6 bases short and J 7 bases short, with 13 bases between. The CDR3 is 14 amino acids. Germline-derived CDR1 and CDR2 are MGHDK and SYGVNS. CDR3 nucleotide sequence: TGTGCCAGCAGACTCGGGGTATTCAATTCACCCCTCCACTTT. It yields the protein CASRLGVFNSPLHF.

DNA of the CDR3: TGTGCCAGTAGTCCGGACAGGGGCCATTATGGCTACACCTTC. It yields the protein CASSPDRGHYGYTF. The chain joins TRBV19 to TRBJ1-2; 9 bases agree with TRBD1. Germline CDR1 and CDR2: LNHDA and SQIVND (reference sequence). With V trimmed by 5 bases and J by 5 bases, 6 bases remained unmatched. The CDR3 has 14 residues. The entire variable domain, with the rest obtained from reference TRBV19 and TRBJ1-2, is as follows: DGGITQSPKYLFRKEGQNVTLSCEQNLNHDAMYWYRQDPGQGLRLIYYSQIVNDFQKGDIAEGYSVSREKKESFPLTVTSAQKNPTAFYLCASSPDRGHYGYTFGSGTRLTVV.

Only one count was recorded for this clone. The V gene is TRBV27, the J gene TRBJ2-1; 13 nucleotides match TRBD2. The CDR3 has 15 residues. Germline CDR1 reads MNHEY; CDR2 reads SMNVEV (reference sequence). V dropped 2 bases and J dropped 8; count of bases not matched to a gene: 3. In DNA, the CDR3 is TGTGCCAGCAGTTTAAGGGGACTAGCGGGATATGAGCAGTTCTTC. Residues: CASSLRGLAGYEQFF.

The chain carries TRBV24-1 and TRBJ2-5, with 7 bases identical to TRBD1. Per the germline V gene, CDR1 is KGHDR and CDR2 is SFDVKD. V lost 3 bases to trimming and J lost 5 bases; unmatched junction nucleotides: 5. The CDR3 covers 14 residues. The CDR3 DNA is TGTGCCACCAGTGATCCAGGGGGAACGGAGACCCAGTACTTC. Amino acid sequence: CATSDPGGTETQYF.

The chain uses TRBV6-9 and TRBJ2-3, with D unresolved. The CDR3 sequence is 14 residues long. Trimming shortened V by 4 bases and J by 1 base, and 9 bases separated the two germline ends. Germline CDR1 is MNHGY and CDR2 is SVAAGI. The CDR3 DNA reads as TGTGCCAGCAGTTTGACGGGTGGCACAGATACGCAGTATTTT. Translated: CASSLTGGTDTQYF.

The chain combines TRBV9 with TRBJ2-5, with a possible D match to TRBD1 (6 bases). This CDR3 has 15 amino acids. V was clipped by 0 bases and J by 4 bases, with 13 bases between them. Germline CDR1 reads SGDLS; CDR2 reads YYNGEE. The CDR3 coding sequence is TGTGCCAGCAGCGTAGCCCAGGGGCTGGGAGAGACCCAGTACTTC. This encodes CASSVAQGLGETQYF.

This clone came up once. The chain links TRBV6-5 to TRBJ1-2; maybe TRBD1 (5 bases). CDR1 is MNHEY, CDR2 SVGAGI, per germline. The CDR3 is 15 residues long. V lost 3 bases to trimming and J lost 0 bases, with 11 bases between them. CDR3 bases: TGTGCCAGCAGTTATTCTCCAGGGTCTAACTATGGCTACACCTTC. Translated: CASSYSPGSNYGYTF.

The chain links TRBV20-1 to TRBJ2-7; TRBD2 matches 9 bases. Germline V gives CDR1 DFQATT, CDR2 SNEGSKA (reference sequence). The trim removed 3 bases at V and 0 bases at J, leaving 6 bases unmatched. This CDR3 spans 15 amino acids. The CDR3 coding sequence is TGCAGTGCTAGTCCTCTAGCGGGGATCTCCTACGAGCAGTACTTC. This sequence encodes CSASPLAGISYEQYF.

This chain uses TRBV7-9 with TRBJ2-3; D is possibly TRBD2 (5 bases). Germline V lookup: CDR1 SEHNR, CDR2 FQNEAQ (reference sequence). The CDR3 sequence is 14 residues long. V lost 7 bases, J lost 4 bases, and 15 bases lay in between. The CDR3 sequence: CASTSPEAADTQYF. The CDR3 DNA reads TGTGCCAGCACCTCCCCGGAGGCGGCAGATACGCAGTATTTT.

The chain recombines TRBV5-6 with TRBJ1-6; D is uncertain. This CDR3 is built from 14 residues. Trimming removed 4 bases at V and 14 bases at J, with 19 bases between. Germline loops: CDR1 SGHDT, CDR2 YYEEEE. The CDR3 loop is CASSAGPRSLSLHF. For the CDR3, the DNA is TGTGCCAGCAGCGCGGGCCCCCGAAGTTTATCCCTCCACTTT. The full variable domain, in which reference TRBV5-6 and TRBJ1-6 provide the parts outside the CDR3, is DAGVTQSPTHLIKTRGQQVTLRCSPKSGHDTVSWYQQALGQGPQFIFQYYEEEERQRGNFPDRFSGHQFPNYSSELNVNALLLGDSALYLCASSAGPRSLSLHFGNGTRLTVT.

This chain uses TRBV12-3 or TRBV12-4 with TRBJ1-2, with 7 positions matching TRBD1. The CDR3 spans 12 residues. The V and J ends lost 6 bases and 8 bases, in that order; junction bases with no gene match: 6. In DNA, the CDR3 is TGTGCCAGCAGGGACAGGATGAGGGGCTACACCTTC. This encodes CASRDRMRGYTF.